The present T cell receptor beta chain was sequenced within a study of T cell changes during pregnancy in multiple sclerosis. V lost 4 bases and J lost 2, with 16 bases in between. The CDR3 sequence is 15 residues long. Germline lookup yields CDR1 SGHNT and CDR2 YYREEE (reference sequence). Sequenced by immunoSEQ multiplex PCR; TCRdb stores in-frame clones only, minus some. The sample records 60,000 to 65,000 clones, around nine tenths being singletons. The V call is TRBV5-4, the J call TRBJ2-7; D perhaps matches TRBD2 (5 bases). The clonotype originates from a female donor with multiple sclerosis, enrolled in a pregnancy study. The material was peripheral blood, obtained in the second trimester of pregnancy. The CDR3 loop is CASSPFGGHPYEQYF. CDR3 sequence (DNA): TGTGCCAGCAGCCCCTTCGGAGGCCACCCCTACGAGCAGTACTTC.